These T cell receptor beta chains were read from a single sample in a study of high-grade serous ovarian cancer treatment subgroups. Sequenced by immunoSEQ multiplex PCR; TCRdb stores in-frame clones only, minus some. Of about 16,000 clones listed, about 76% are singletons. The sequenced sample consisted of tumor tissue. The receptor source for this set is a human donor with high-grade serous ovarian cancer. CDR3s include the opening cysteine and the closing phenylalanine or tryptophan. Fields, in order: clone size, D gene, J gene, V gene, CDR3 DNA, CDR3 protein. D genes are given only for firm matches. Expanded clones get a size class; other rows say once, few or many, or leave the size out.

-,-,TRBJ1-2,TRBV2,TGTGCCAGCAGTGACAGGGTCGGCGGAGGCTACACCTTC,CASSDRVGGGYTF
-,-,TRBJ2-6,TRBV6-4,TGTGCCAGCAGTACGGACAGCTCTGGGGCCAACGTCCTGACTTTC,CASSTDSSGANVLTF
-,TRBD2,TRBJ2-5,TRBV2,TGTGCCAGCAGTGGCACTAGCGTGGAGACCCAGTACTTC,CASSGTSVETQYF
few,-,TRBJ1-1,TRBV6-5,TGTGCCAGCAGTTACGTGGGAACGATGAACACTGAAGCTTTCTTT,CASSYVGTMNTEAFF
-,TRBD1,TRBJ2-6,TRBV7-3,TGTGCCAGCAGCTCGAAAGGACAGGGGCCCGGGGCCAACGTCCTGACTTTC,CASSSKGQGPGANVLTF
-,TRBD1,TRBJ2-7,TRBV9,TGTGCCAGCATGGGGGGTTGGGACAGGGGGGTCTACGAGCAGTACTTC,CASMGGWDRGVYEQYF
-,-,TRBJ2-1,TRBV2,TGTGCCAGCAGTGACTACAATGAGCAGTTCTTC,CASSDYNEQFF
-,-,TRBJ2-7,TRBV5-4,TGTGCCAGCAGCCCTCGGGGGTACTACGAGCAGTACTTC,CASSPRGYYEQYF
-,TRBD1,TRBJ1-4,TRBV18,TGTGCCAGCTCATTCGTCAGGGGGTCCTCTAATGAAAAACTGTTTTTT,CASSFVRGSSNEKLFF
few,-,TRBJ2-1,TRBV25-1,TGTGCCAGCGTTAACCATAATGAGCAGTTCTTC,CASVNHNEQFF
-,-,TRBJ1-2,TRBV19,TGTGCCAGTAGTATCTCCGCCCGGGGTAACTATGGCTACACCTTC,CASSISARGNYGYTF
-,TRBD1,TRBJ1-5,TRBV28,TGTGCCAGCAGGTGGACAGGGGGTCAGCCCCAGCATTTT,CASRWTGGQPQHF
once,-,TRBJ1-4,TRBV2,TGTGCCAGCAGTGGGCGGTATAATGAAAAACTGTTTTTT,CASSGRYNEKLFF
few,-,TRBJ2-3,TRBV11-3,TGTGCCAGCAAGAGCACAGATACGCAGTATTTT,CASKSTDTQYF
-,-,TRBJ1-3,TRBV2,TGTGCCAGCCGTGCCTTGGGAAACACCATATATTTT,CASRALGNTIYF
-,-,TRBJ2-5,TRBV19,TGTGCCAGTAGCCCGGGGGATACGTGGGAGACCCAGTACTTC,CASSPGDTWETQYF
-,-,TRBJ1-5,TRBV7-8,TGTGCCAGCAGCTACGGTGTGCGACAGCCCCAGCATTTT,CASSYGVRQPQHF